The 29 T cell receptor beta chains below were found in one sample sequenced in a study of spatial heterogeneity in lung cancer. Time point of the sample: blood at routine non-recurrence follow-up after resection. TCRdb reprocessed the 5' RACE reads via MiXCR and lists one record per CDR3 protein. This table has tens of thousands of distinct CDR3 sequences, 5.4% appearing once. The starting material was PBMCs, obtained at follow-up. The receptors shown here come from a female donor with early-stage non-small cell lung cancer.

This clonotype was observed at least ten times. The chain recombines TRBV3-1 with TRBJ1-1, with D possibly being TRBD1 (5 bases). The germline V gene encodes CDR1 LGHDT and CDR2 YNNKEL (reference sequence). The V end was cut by 1 base, the J end by 0 bases, with 6 bases between. CDR3 size: 14 residues. As DNA, the CDR3 is TGTGCCAGCAGCCAAGGGGGGGTGAACACTGAAGCTTTCTTT. This encodes CASSQGGVNTEAFF.

This clonotype was seen repeatedly, ten times or more. CDR3 residues: CSARVPQGPLHF. The CDR3 DNA reads as TGCAGTGCTAGAGTTCCCCAGGGACCCCTCCACTTT. The chain employs TRBV20-1 and TRBJ1-6; D is perhaps TRBD1 (5 bases). The CDR3 has 12 amino acids. The V end lost 1 base, the J end lost 12 bases, and 10 bases lay between the germline ends. CDR1 is DFQATT, CDR2 SNEGSKA, per germline (reference sequence).

This clonotype has a count of ten or more. The CDR3 here is CASSSSGLGPFF. DNA for the CDR3: TGTGCCAGCAGCTCCTCGGGACTAGGTCCTTTCTTC. The chain is built from TRBV7-2 and TRBJ2-1; the match to TRBD2 covers 8 bases. The CDR3 has 12 amino acids. Germline CDR1 SGHTA, CDR2 FQGNSA. The V and J ends lost 4 bases and 16 bases, in that order; junction bases with no gene match: 9.

This clonotype was recorded at least ten times. The J gene is TRBJ1-5, the V gene TRBV9; D is unclear. The CDR3 spans 14 residues. V lost 0 bases to trimming and J lost 1 base, with 5 bases between them. Germline V gene lookup returns CDR1 SGDLS and CDR2 YYNGEE. The CDR3 sequence is CASSVDGSNQPQHF. The CDR3 DNA reads as TGTGCCAGCAGCGTAGACGGAAGCAATCAGCCCCAGCATTTT.

This clonotype was seen repeatedly, ten times or more. The chain employs TRBV7-6 and TRBJ2-1, with a weak D call TRBD2 (6 bases). The CDR3 loop spans 15 amino acids. V was clipped by 3 bases and J by 4 bases, with 13 bases between them. Per the germline V gene, CDR1 is SGHVS and CDR2 is FNYEAQ. The chain's CDR3 is CASSFGGAQYNEQFF. In DNA, the CDR3 is TGTGCCAGCAGCTTTGGCGGGGCCCAATACAATGAGCAGTTCTTC.

This clonotype was seen many times. The chain combines TRBV6-6 with TRBJ2-5; no definite D call. Trimming shortened V by 6 bases and J by 2 bases, and 4 bases separated the two germline ends. The CDR3 length is 11 residues. The germline gives CDR1 MNHNY, CDR2 SVGAGI (reference sequence). Written as DNA, the CDR3 is TGTGCCAGCAGCCCGCAAGAGACCCAGTACTTC. It yields the protein CASSPQETQYF.

This clonotype was recorded at least ten times. The rearrangement joins TRBV29-1 to TRBJ2-6, with 9 nucleotides matching TRBD1. This CDR3 is built from 14 residues. Germline V lookup: CDR1 SQVTM, CDR2 ANQGSEA. Trimming removed 6 bases from V and 1 base from J; junction bases left unmatched: 1. Here the CDR3 reads CSVGQGSGANVLTF. DNA of the CDR3: TGCAGCGTGGGACAGGGATCTGGGGCCAACGTCCTGACTTTC.

By sample share, this clonotype is medium-sized. The rearrangement links TRBV4-2 to TRBJ2-1; no clear D gene. In germline, CDR1 is LGHNA, CDR2 YNFKEQ. Trimming pared 4 bases from V and 0 bases from J, leaving 16 bases between. The CDR3 contains 17 residues. The CDR3 coding sequence is TGTGCCAGCAGCCCAAAGAGCGACACGGGCTCCTACAATGAGCAGTTCTTC. Amino acid sequence: CASSPKSDTGSYNEQFF.

This clonotype appeared many times. CDR3 protein: CASSLWRGTDTQYF. The CDR3 nucleotides read TGTGCCAGCAGTTTATGGAGAGGCACAGATACGCAGTATTTT. This chain connects TRBV27 to TRBJ2-3; D unclear. V gave up 1 base and J gave up 1 base, with 6 bases separating them. The CDR3 covers 14 residues. The germline CDR1 and CDR2 sequences are MNHEY and SMNVEV (reference sequence).

This clonotype was counted at least ten times. The gene calls are TRBV11-2 and TRBJ1-1; D gene uncertain. Germline CDR1 reads SGHAT; CDR2 reads FQNNGV. Trimming took 2 bases from V and 3 from J, leaving 10 bases between them. This CDR3 comprises 14 residues. The CDR3 is CASSLSAGYTEAFF. The DNA for the CDR3 is TGTGCCAGCAGCTTATCGGCGGGGTACACTGAAGCTTTCTTT.

Ten or more counts support this clonotype. The DNA is left out, because the CDR3 cannot be placed on it with certainty; the CDR3 is given as TCRdb lists it. The rearrangement uses TRBV29-1 and TRBJ1-2. The CDR3 has 11 residues if both end residues are counted. Germline loops: CDR1 SQVTM, CDR2 ANQGSEA. The CDR3 region is CSVAIGAGNTF.

This clonotype was detected many times. The chain employs TRBV5-1 and TRBJ2-7; D remains unclear. Per the germline V gene, CDR1 is SGHRS and CDR2 is YFSETQ. Trimming cost V 4 bases and J 0 bases, with 5 bases left between them. This CDR3 is 12 amino acids long. This chain's CDR3 is CASSPDSYEQYF. CDR3 DNA: TGCGCCAGCAGCCCTGACTCCTACGAGCAGTACTTC. Combining the CDR3 with reference TRBV5-1 and TRBJ2-7 gives the whole variable domain KAGVTQTPRYLIKTRGQQVTLSCSPISGHRSVSWYQQTPGQGLQFLFEYFSETQRNKGNFPGRFSGRQFSNSRSEMNVSTLELGDSALYLCASSPDSYEQYFGPGTRLTVT.

This clonotype has a count of ten or more. The chain is built from TRBV15 and TRBJ1-5, with a tentative D call TRBD1 (6 bases). Germline CDR1 LNHNV, CDR2 YYDKDF (reference sequence). This CDR3 is built from 15 residues. Trimming pared 5 bases from V and 1 base from J, leaving 12 bases between. This CDR3 is CATSLDRGSNQPQHF. CDR3 DNA sequence: TGTGCCACCAGCTTGGACAGAGGAAGCAATCAGCCCCAGCATTTT.

A note on this clonotype: Possible read error: a much larger clone is one base away. The V gene is TRBV7-2, the J gene TRBJ1-3, with D uncertain. CDR1 and CDR2 (germline): SGHTA, FQGNSA. The CDR3 runs to 12 residues. The CDR3 protein is CAGSFTDVTIYF. The CDR3 bases are TGTGCCGGCAGCTTCACGGATGTCACCATATATTTT.

This clonotype occurred a few times. The chain has TRBV28 and TRBJ1-1; D gene unclear. This CDR3 has 11 residues. With 11 bases removed from V and 10 bases from J, the gap between germline ends came to 17 bases. The V gene's germline CDR1 is MDHEN and CDR2 SYDVKM. The CDR3 DNA reads TGTGCCTATCGTGGGCCGGGAGGAGCTTTCTTT. Translation gives CAYRGPGGAFF.

This clonotype has more than one count but fewer than ten. The rearrangement uses TRBV6-2 or TRBV6-3 and TRBJ2-7; D might be TRBD2 (5 bases). From germline, CDR1 is MNHEY and CDR2 SVGEGT. The CDR3 contains 12 residues. Trimming took 6 bases from V and 3 from J, leaving 9 bases between them. The CDR3 bases are TGTGCCAGCAGGGACTCGGTCTACGAGCAGTACTTC. Translating it yields CASRDSVYEQYF.

The chain uses TRBV6-2 or TRBV6-3 and TRBJ1-1; D gene uncertain. The germline gives CDR1 MNHEY, CDR2 SVGEGT. The CDR3 has 13 residues. Trimming pared 4 bases from V and 5 bases from J, leaving 11 bases between. CDR3 sequence reads: CASSFADRTEAFF. In DNA form, the CDR3 reads TGTGCCAGCAGTTTTGCAGATAGAACTGAAGCTTTCTTT.

Comment on this clonotype: Possible read error: a much larger clone is one base away. The chain employs TRBV19 and TRBJ2-6, with D possibly being TRBD1 (5 bases). The CDR3 is 17 amino acids. The germline gives CDR1 LNHDA, CDR2 SQIVND (reference sequence). In DNA form, the CDR3 reads TGTGCCAGTAGTATCCAGCACACGACCTCTGGGGCCAACGTCCCGACTTTC. This sequence encodes CASSIQHTTSGANVPTF.

In its sample, this clonotype was seen many times. This chain uses TRBV27 with TRBJ1-1; D is ambiguous. The germline gives CDR1 MNHEY, CDR2 SMNVEV (reference sequence). V lost 2 bases and J 5 bases, leaving 12 bases between the germline ends. CDR3 length: 14 residues. The chain's CDR3 is CASSLMDSGTEAFF. CDR3 DNA sequence: TGTGCCAGCAGTTTAATGGACTCTGGGACTGAAGCTTTCTTT.

This clonotype was seen ten or more times. The chain has TRBV27 and TRBJ2-3, with D perhaps matching TRBD2 (6 bases). Germline CDR1 and CDR2: MNHEY and SMNVEV (reference sequence). The CDR3 is 15 residues long. V was clipped by 3 bases and J by 2 bases, with 12 bases between them. This chain's CDR3 is CASSFHRDFTDTQYF. The DNA for the CDR3 is TGTGCCAGCAGTTTCCACCGGGACTTCACAGATACGCAGTATTTT.

This clonotype showed up many times. This sequence joins TRBV5-5 and TRBJ2-4; D gene ambiguous. The ends were cut back, 8 bases at V and 3 bases at J, with 12 bases in the middle. The length of the CDR3 is 13 residues. The V gene's germline CDR1 is SGHKS and CDR2 YYEKEE (reference sequence). The CDR3 here is CASSTADKNIQYF. Here the CDR3 DNA reads TGTGCCAGTTCGACGGCGGACAAAAACATTCAGTACTTC.

Ten or more counts support this clonotype. V usage is TRBV6-2 or TRBV6-3 and J usage is TRBJ2-7, with D unresolved. V was clipped by 6 bases and J by 0 bases, with 9 bases between them. Germline CDR1 reads MNHEY; CDR2 reads SVGEGT. The CDR3 length is 13 residues. CDR3 sequence (DNA): TGTGCCAGCAGGCCCGGAAACTCCTACGAGCAGTACTTC. Protein sequence: CASRPGNSYEQYF.

In this sample, this clonotype turned up many times. This sequence joins TRBV20-1 and TRBJ2-3; 8 nucleotides align to TRBD2. Losses at the gene ends were 1 base for V and 2 bases for J; bases not matched to a gene: 5. The germline V gene has CDR1 DFQATT and CDR2 SNEGSKA (reference sequence). The CDR3 is made up of 15 amino acids. CDR3 sequence: CSARAGSGDTDTQYF. The DNA for the CDR3 is TGCAGTGCTAGAGCAGGTAGCGGGGACACAGATACGCAGTATTTT.

This clonotype was detected many times. J is TRBJ1-2 and V is TRBV20-1; TRBD1 might be the D (5 bases). Germline CDR1 DFQATT, CDR2 SNEGSKA (reference sequence). CDR3 length equals 13 residues. Trimming pared 6 bases from V and 0 bases from J, leaving 11 bases between. CDR3 DNA sequence: TGCAGTGCCATGAGGGACTCTAACTATGGCTACACCTTC. Amino acids: CSAMRDSNYGYTF.

This clonotype was seen ten or more times. The rearrangement joins TRBV29-1 to TRBJ1-4, with D unresolved. CDR1 and CDR2 from the germline V gene are SQVTM and ANQGSEA. The V gene lost 4 bases and the J gene lost 6 bases, with 9 bases spanning the gap. The CDR3 is made up of 12 amino acids. The chain's CDR3 is CSVGLTDEKLFF. The CDR3 DNA is TGCAGCGTTGGGCTTACCGATGAAAAACTGTTTTTT.

This clonotype was seen ten or more times. The chain employs TRBV7-2 and TRBJ1-6; no reliable D call. Trimming took off 5 bases at V and 7 bases at J, with 15 bases between the two ends. CDR1 and CDR2 from the germline V gene are SGHTA and FQGNSA. The CDR3 is made up of 15 amino acids. CDR3 DNA sequence: TGTGCCAGCAGCCTCTATTTTCGCCCAAATTCACCCCTCCACTTT. Its translation: CASSLYFRPNSPLHF.

This clonotype was counted at least ten times. The chain recombines TRBV5-1 with TRBJ2-7; TRBD2 agrees at 14 bases. Germline lookup yields CDR1 SGHRS and CDR2 YFSETQ. There are 14 residues in the CDR3. V was pared by 3 bases and J by 7 bases, with 3 bases of the junction left unmatched. The CDR3 nucleotides are TGCGCCAGCAGCTCGGGACTAGCGGGAGAGGAGCAGTACTTC. Its translation is CASSSGLAGEEQYF.

This clonotype occurred many times. The chain is built from TRBV6-1 and TRBJ2-2; 13 bases align to TRBD2. The CDR3 loop spans 16 amino acids. With V trimmed by 6 bases and J by 4 bases, 5 bases remained unmatched. Germline V gene data show CDR1 as MNHNS and CDR2 as SASEGT. The CDR3 region is CASRDRTSGGTGELFF. The CDR3 coding sequence is TGTGCCAGCAGGGACCGGACTAGCGGGGGCACCGGGGAGCTGTTTTTT.

This clonotype was seen at least ten times. The chain has TRBV24-1 and TRBJ2-1; 9 positions agree with TRBD2. The CDR3 is 15 residues long. CDR1 and CDR2 (germline): KGHDR, SFDVKD. The J segment lost 8 bases and the V segment lost 5 bases, leaving 9 bases of the junction unmatched. CDR3 loop: CATSVASGISDEQFF. The DNA of the CDR3 is TGTGCCACCAGTGTTGCTAGCGGGATATCCGATGAGCAGTTCTTC.